This T cell receptor (beta chain) was identified during a study of CD8 T cells in Susac syndrome. RNA totalling roughly 0.45 to 1 ug underwent reverse transcription with random hexamers. TCRdb independently ran MiXCR on the immunoSEQ multiplex PCR reads; one entry per CDR3 protein. The sample records under 85,000 distinct CDR3 sequences, about 94% being singletons. The authors sequenced TCR beta from blood CD8+ and CD4+ T cells. Broader study findings: The TCR sequencing and HLA analysis in the study involved a relatively small number of individuals, as the study acknowledged.

This clonotype appeared a single time. The antigen is unknown. V lost 3 bases, J lost 5 bases, and 6 bases stayed unmatched. Germline lookup yields CDR1 PRHDT and CDR2 FYEKMQ (reference sequence). The CDR3 has 14 amino acids. Sequenced sample: CD8+ T cells from PBMCs. V is TRBV13 and J is TRBJ2-5; 7 nucleotides match TRBD2. The source of this sequence is a human donor with multiple sclerosis. CDR3 in amino acids: CASSLGGSSETQYF. Written as DNA, the CDR3 is TGTGCCAGCAGCTTGGGCGGGAGTTCTGAGACCCAGTACTTC.